The present T cell receptor (beta chain) was sequenced within a study of T cells in Graves' hyperthyroidism and ophthalmopathy. Enrolled ophthalmopathy patients presented with a Clinical Activity Score of at least 3, a NOSPECS grade of at least 4, and disease duration under 3 months. Fresh peripheral blood, about 9.6 ml, yielded the PBMCs. Trimming took 6 bases from V and 6 from J, leaving 9 bases between them. Germline CDR1 reads ENHRY; CDR2 reads SYGVKD. This CDR3 contains 11 residues. This clonotype was seen many times. Its specificity is unknown. There were TCR beta CDR3 regions amplified from RNA transcripts. The HTBI primer set served for first-round RT-PCR of the TCR CDR3. TCRdb redid the calling of the multiplex PCR reads with MiXCR, one entry per CDR3 protein. The sample includes 410,000 or so distinct CDR3 sequences, roughly 14% of them seen just once. Findings and limits, study-wide: Ophthalmopathy got predicted by the model a median roughly 6.4 months before its onset. Classification by a 13 V-J model distinguished ophthalmopathy from stable hyperthyroidism.

The clonotype was recovered from a man between 18 and 35 years old with Graves' ophthalmopathy. The specimen sequenced was blood. The gene calls are TRBV10-3 and TRBJ2-7, with a weak D call TRBD1 (5 bases). The CDR3 region is CAIRQESEQYF. DNA of the CDR3: TGTGCCATCAGACAGGAAAGCGAGCAGTACTTC.